This TCR beta chain derives from a study of Ad26.COV2.S vaccination and SARS-CoV-2 variants. In the study overall: The donor participated in the COV1001 trial, in its Ad26.COV2.S arm. Study conclusions and caveats: Post-vaccination spike-specific CD8+ and CD4+ T cell responses reportedly had substantial breadth. Greater spike-specific TCR breadth was seen in vaccine recipients than in placebo recipients.

Assay: immunoSEQ multiplex PCR; the TCRdb copy retains only in-frame clones and omits some. The table has approximately 410,000 clones, 88% seen once; the top ten hold less than 4.5%. CDR3 length equals 17 residues. Unmatched junction bases numbered 9, after V lost 0 bases and J lost 2 bases. CDR1 is SGHNT and CDR2 is YYREEE in the germline V gene (reference sequence). Treatment indicated: some 20 received Ad26.COV2.S at low or high dose, single or two shots; roughly 5 received placebo; per-sample allocation not given. All samples were drawn on day 63, counting from the first vaccine or placebo injection. The sample came from a Boston adult aged 18-55 years. Concerning this clone itself: Its cognate antigen is unknown.

The source of this sequence is a person between 18 and 60 years old who received the Ad26.COV2.S COVID-19 vaccine or a placebo. The genes are TRBV5-4 and TRBJ1-1; 8 bases line up with TRBD1. Sequenced here: peripheral blood, sampled in a trial of Ad26.COV2.S vaccine versus placebo. The CDR3 coding sequence is TGTGCCAGCAGCTTGGGCCCGCCGGGACAGGAAAACACTGAAGCTTTCTTT. Translated: CASSLGPPGQENTEAFF.